This T cell receptor (beta chain) came from a study of T cell repertoires in cytomegalovirus infection. Study as a whole: CMV infection plus the matching HLA type was flagged by public TCR beta signatures. The study's findings and limits: Summed public TCR beta family frequency identified CMV carriers bearing the relevant HLA.

From the reads, TCRdb called clonotypes with MiXCR, one entry per CDR3 protein. In the table there are about 830,000 distinct CDR3 sequences, 30% to 35% of which are singletons. As concerns this clonotype: No antigen is known for it.

V shed 6 bases, J shed 3 bases, and the junction held 8 bases outside the gene matches. The CDR3 covers 14 residues. CDR1 MNHEY and CDR2 SVGAGI come from the germline V gene. The chain is built from TRBV6-5 and TRBJ2-7; 7 positions match TRBD1. The receptor was derived from a human donor in good health (CMV status not recorded). Some clones in this sample may be carry-over from other donors' samples. The sequences come from cultured CD8+ T cells from PBMCs, collected from culture after CMV antigen stimulation. The CDR3 spells CASRQTGPFYEQYF. CDR3 sequence (DNA): TGTGCCAGCAGACAGACAGGGCCTTTCTACGAGCAGTACTTC.